Below, 30 T cell receptor beta chains from the same sample are listed, as sequenced in a study of blood T cell repertoires in COVID-19. Using immunoSEQ multiplex PCR, the repertoire was profiled, and TCRdb retains in-frame clones only, with some absent. The sample yields about 250,000 clones, 86% seen once. Sequenced sample: peripheral blood. These receptors were obtained from a woman aged 60-70 years who had recovered from COVID-19.

The chain recombines TRBV28 with TRBJ1-5; D call uncertain. V lost 5 bases, J lost 5 bases, and 13 bases lay in between. CDR3 length: 14 residues. CDR1 and CDR2 from the germline V gene are MDHEN and SYDVKM. The DNA of the CDR3 is TGTGCCAGCAGTCCATATAAACTCGATCAGCCCCAGCATTTT. It translates to CASSPYKLDQPQHF.

The V call is TRBV7-2, the J call TRBJ1-5; 8 nucleotides match TRBD1. After removal of 5 bases from V and 5 bases from J, the junction contained 8 bases not matched to a gene. There are 15 residues in the CDR3. CDR1 is SGHTA and CDR2 is FQGNSA in the germline V gene. CDR3 amino acids: CASSPQGARDQPQHF. CDR3 bases: TGTGCCAGCAGCCCTCAGGGGGCGCGAGATCAGCCCCAGCATTTT. Full variable domain (rest looked up from reference TRBV7-2 and TRBJ1-5): GAGVSQSPSNKVTEKGKDVELRCDPISGHTALYWYRQSLGQGLEFLIYFQGNSAPDKSGLPSDRFSAERTGGSVSTLTIQRTQQEDSAVYLCASSPQGARDQPQHFGDGTRLSIL.

V gene TRBV6-2 or TRBV6-3 combines with J gene TRBJ1-5, with 9 bases lining up with TRBD1. The CDR3 sequence is 21 residues long. The V gene's germline CDR1 is MNHEY and CDR2 SVGEGT. The junction had 20 bases not matched to a gene; V was cut back by 5 bases and J by 0 bases. The CDR3 region has the DNA TGTGCCAGCAGTAAGCGACCGGGACAGGGTCTCCCAGCGAATAGCAATCAGCCCCAGCATTTT. Amino acids: CASSKRPGQGLPANSNQPQHF.

The chain carries TRBV6-6 and TRBJ2-3; maybe TRBD2 (6 bases). V was trimmed by 5 bases and J by 3 bases, leaving 15 bases between them. The CDR3 has 15 residues. Looked up from germline, CDR1 is MNHNY and CDR2 is SVGAGI (reference sequence). DNA for the CDR3: TGTGCCAGCAGTCCGGCGTTGGGGGGAACAGATACGCAGTATTTT. It yields the protein CASSPALGGTDTQYF.

The CDR3 bases are TGTGCCAGTAGGACCGGACAGGGCGATGAAAAACTGTTTTTT. This encodes CASRTGQGDEKLFF. The rearrangement links TRBV19 to TRBJ1-4; 8 positions match TRBD1. The trim removed 6 bases at V and 6 bases at J, leaving 6 bases unmatched. Germline assignment: CDR1 LNHDA and CDR2 SQIVND (reference sequence). The CDR3 has 14 residues. Full variable domain (rest looked up from reference TRBV19 and TRBJ1-4): DGGITQSPKYLFRKEGQNVTLSCEQNLNHDAMYWYRQDPGQGLRLIYYSQIVNDFQKGDIAEGYSVSREKKESFPLTVTSAQKNPTAFYLCASRTGQGDEKLFFGSGTQLSVL.

The chain has TRBV5-4 and TRBJ1-5; D gene unclear. The CDR3 loop spans 13 amino acids. V gave up 0 bases and J gave up 9 bases, with 10 bases separating them. Germline-derived CDR1 and CDR2 are SGHNT and YYREEE (reference sequence). As DNA, the CDR3 is TGTGCCAGCAGCTTGGATGAGGCGTGGCCCCAGCATTTT. It translates to CASSLDEAWPQHF.

The chain recombines TRBV3-1 (or the pseudogene TRBV3-2) with TRBJ2-5; 14 bases map to TRBD2. Germline trimming cut 4 bases from V and 5 bases from J; bases unmatched to any gene: 3. This CDR3 has 15 amino acids. Germline loops: CDR1 LGHDT, CDR2 YNNKEL (reference sequence). The CDR3 DNA is TGTGCCAGCAGCCTGGGACTAGCGGGGGTGGAGACCCAGTACTTC. Protein product: CASSLGLAGVETQYF.

This clone has only a few counts. The chain employs TRBV19 and TRBJ2-3, with 7 bases matching TRBD1. Germline V gives CDR1 LNHDA, CDR2 SQIVND (reference sequence). V trimming: 3 bases; J trimming: 0 bases; junction bases outside the gene matches: 9. This CDR3 contains 17 residues. CDR3 region: CASSIKGQRISTDTQYF. DNA of the CDR3: TGTGCCAGTAGTATTAAGGGACAGCGAATTAGCACAGATACGCAGTATTTT.

The genes are TRBV27 and TRBJ2-3; D ambiguous. Germline lookup yields CDR1 MNHEY and CDR2 SMNVEV (reference sequence). Trimming shortened V by 6 bases and J by 0 bases, and 10 bases separated the two germline ends. The CDR3 loop spans 14 amino acids. The CDR3 region has the DNA TGTGCCAGCAGCAGATTCTCTAGCACAGATACGCAGTATTTT. Amino acid sequence: CASSRFSSTDTQYF.

This rearrangement joins TRBV6-6 to TRBJ2-5, with TRBD1 matching over 7 bases. CDR3 size: 16 residues. CDR1 and CDR2 from the germline V gene are MNHNY and SVGAGI (reference sequence). V lost 2 bases, J lost 7 bases, and 13 bases stayed unmatched. DNA for the CDR3: TGTGCCAGCAGTTACCGTAATCCTACAGGGGAAGGGACCCAGTACTTC. Its translation: CASSYRNPTGEGTQYF.

The CDR3 nucleotides are TGTGCCAGCAGGGGACAGGGGTACAAAAATGAGCAGTTCTTC. Its protein is CASRGQGYKNEQFF. V is TRBV6-6 and J is TRBJ2-1; 10 positions agree with TRBD1. J gave up 7 bases and V 6 bases, and 6 bases lay outside the gene matches. The CDR3 has 14 residues. Germline V gene sequence: CDR1 MNHNY, CDR2 SVGAGI (reference sequence).

V and J are TRBV24-1 and TRBJ1-2, with D unclear. The CDR3 is 12 amino acids. The germline V gene encodes CDR1 KGHDR and CDR2 SFDVKD. V was trimmed by 2 bases and J by 5 bases, leaving 5 bases between them. This CDR3 is CATSDSTYGYTF. DNA for the CDR3: TGTGCCACCAGTGATTCTACTTATGGCTACACCTTC.

V gene TRBV3-1 (or the pseudogene TRBV3-2) combines with J gene TRBJ2-2; D unclear. The CDR3 has 13 residues. Trimming cost V 6 bases and J 2 bases, with 7 bases left between them. Germline V gives CDR1 LGHDT, CDR2 YNNKEL (reference sequence). CDR3 in DNA: TGTGCCAGCAGACAACATAACACCGGGGAGCTGTTTTTT. This gives the protein CASRQHNTGELFF.

The V and J genes are TRBV3-1 (or the pseudogene TRBV3-2) and TRBJ2-6; D may be TRBD2 (5 bases). The CDR3 sequence is 16 residues long. The germline V gene encodes CDR1 LGHDT and CDR2 YNNKEL (reference sequence). Trimming took off 7 bases at V and 0 bases at J, with 13 bases between the two ends. The CDR3 here is CASTHEGFSGANVLTF. The CDR3 DNA is TGTGCCAGCACTCACGAGGGTTTCTCTGGGGCCAACGTCCTGACTTTC.

V gene TRBV7-8 combines with J gene TRBJ2-6, with 9 bases identical to TRBD2. The CDR3 contains 19 residues. Germline V lookup: CDR1 SGHVS, CDR2 FQNEAQ. The junction had 8 bases not matched to a gene; V was cut back by 2 bases and J by 0 bases. The chain's CDR3 is CASSLFRLAGNSGANVLTF. CDR3 bases: TGTGCCAGCAGCTTATTCCGGCTAGCGGGAAACTCTGGGGCCAACGTCCTGACTTTC.

The chain carries TRBV3-1 (or the pseudogene TRBV3-2) and TRBJ2-4; no definite D call. Germline V gene lookup returns CDR1 LGHDT and CDR2 YNNKEL (reference sequence). Between the trimmed V and J ends, which lost 1 base and 8 bases, there was a span of 3 bases. This CDR3 spans 11 amino acids. CDR3 sequence: CASSQVDIQYF. The CDR3 DNA sequence: TGTGCCAGCAGCCAAGTCGACATTCAGTACTTC.

The chain couples TRBV18 to TRBJ1-4; 7 bases fit TRBD1. The V segment lost 3 bases and the J segment 0 bases; nucleotides outside the gene matches: 4. Per the germline V gene, CDR1 is KGHSH and CDR2 is LQKENI. The CDR3 consists of 16 residues. The CDR3 nucleotides are TGTGCCAGCTCACCTAGGGGGCCGGCAACTAATGAAAAACTGTTTTTT. Translation: CASSPRGPATNEKLFF.

The rearrangement links TRBV6-5 to TRBJ2-1; D perhaps matches TRBD1 (6 bases). The CDR3 length is 15 residues. Trimming left V 3 bases short and J 4 bases short, with 13 bases between. Germline lookup yields CDR1 MNHEY and CDR2 SVGAGI. CDR3 sequence: CASSYSGTPYNEQFF. The CDR3 region has the DNA TGTGCCAGCAGTTATTCCGGGACACCTTACAATGAGCAGTTCTTC.

The chain combines TRBV24-1 with TRBJ2-6; D not certain. The length of the CDR3 is 14 residues. Germline V gives CDR1 KGHDR, CDR2 SFDVKD. V was clipped by 5 bases and J by 0 bases, with 4 bases between them. CDR3 sequence reads: CATSASSGANVLTF. The CDR3 bases are TGTGCCACCAGTGCGAGCTCTGGGGCCAACGTCCTGACTTTC.

This clone was counted a single time. This CDR3 is CSVDLGTANTDTQYF. DNA for the CDR3: TGCAGCGTTGACCTCGGGACAGCGAACACAGATACGCAGTATTTT. This chain uses TRBV29-1 with TRBJ2-3, with 7 bases that match TRBD1. Germline V gives CDR1 SQVTM, CDR2 ANQGSEA. J gave up 2 bases and V 3 bases, and 8 bases lay outside the gene matches. The CDR3 consists of 15 residues.

The chain employs TRBV27 and TRBJ2-1, with TRBD2 matching over 9 bases. The ends lost 5 bases at V and 0 bases at J; junction bases unmatched: 2. The germline CDR1 and CDR2 sequences are MNHEY and SMNVEV (reference sequence). This CDR3 region has 15 residues. CDR3 region: CASSGSGGSYNEQFF. In DNA, the CDR3 is TGTGCCAGCAGTGGTAGCGGGGGCTCCTACAATGAGCAGTTCTTC.

V and J are TRBV6-5 and TRBJ2-7, with D possibly matching TRBD1 (6 bases). The CDR3 consists of 13 residues. Germline CDR1 and CDR2: MNHEY and SVGAGI. The V end was cut by 4 bases, the J end by 4 bases, with 11 bases between. The chain's CDR3 is CASSWGHHYEQYF. The CDR3 DNA follows: TGTGCCAGCAGTTGGGGACACCATTACGAGCAGTACTTC.

The genes are TRBV5-4 and TRBJ2-7, with D possibly TRBD2 on 6 matching bases. There are 15 residues in the CDR3. The germline gives CDR1 SGHNT, CDR2 YYREEE (reference sequence). The ends were cut back, 2 bases at V and 0 bases at J, with 12 bases in the middle. Here the CDR3 reads CASSFGGMSSYEQYF. CDR3 DNA: TGTGCCAGCAGCTTCGGCGGGATGAGCTCCTACGAGCAGTACTTC.

CDR3 bases: TGTGCCAGTAGTCCCTTGCGGGGGGATACAGATACGCAGTATTTT. Translated, it gives CASSPLRGDTDTQYF. The chain is built from TRBV19 and TRBJ2-3, with 8 positions matching TRBD2. Germline V gene data show CDR1 as LNHDA and CDR2 as SQIVND (reference sequence). The CDR3 contains 15 residues. The V and J ends lost 5 bases and 3 bases, in that order; junction bases with no gene match: 7.

This clone was detected only once. J is TRBJ2-3 and V is TRBV5-4; 13 bases agree with TRBD2. The CDR3 is 18 amino acids. Germline V gene sequence: CDR1 SGHNT, CDR2 YYREEE (reference sequence). V lost 3 bases, J lost 2 bases, and 9 bases stayed unmatched. CDR3 sequence (DNA): TGTGCCAGCAGCTCGAGACTAGCGGGGGGCCTCCTCACAGATACGCAGTATTTT. Translation: CASSSRLAGGLLTDTQYF.

The chain is built from TRBV7-9 and TRBJ2-2; 9 positions agree with TRBD1. Germline V gene sequence: CDR1 SEHNR, CDR2 FQNEAQ (reference sequence). Trimming at V came to 11 bases and at J to 4 bases, leaving 11 bases not matched to a gene. The CDR3 has 15 amino acids. CDR3 amino acids: CAGHGGTGPTGELFF. The CDR3 DNA reads as TGTGCCGGTCACGGGGGGACAGGGCCCACCGGGGAGCTGTTTTTT.

In the case of this clone: The same CDR3 arises from other DNA sequences in this sample as well. V is TRBV27 and J is TRBJ1-1, with a weak D call TRBD1 (5 bases). V lost 6 bases, J lost 1 base, and 9 bases lay in between. The CDR3 has 13 amino acids. CDR1 is MNHEY and CDR2 is SMNVEV in the germline V gene (reference sequence). Written as DNA, the CDR3 is TGTGCCAGCAGGGATACAGGGAACACTGAAGCTTTCTTT. This encodes CASRDTGNTEAFF.

The chain recombines TRBV4-3 with TRBJ2-3; D is possibly TRBD1 (5 bases). V dropped 0 bases and J dropped 4 bases, with 14 bases sitting between them. The germline gives CDR1 LGHNA, CDR2 YSLEER. The length of the CDR3 is 16 residues. The CDR3: CASSQEGVGFPDTQYF. The CDR3 bases are TGCGCCAGCAGCCAAGAAGGGGTAGGATTTCCAGATACGCAGTATTTT.

V is TRBV28 and J is TRBJ1-5; unclear D gene. The germline V gene encodes CDR1 MDHEN and CDR2 SYDVKM. The V end lost 2 bases, the J end lost 9 bases, and 8 bases lay between the germline ends. CDR3 length: 12 residues. In nucleotides, the CDR3 is TGTGCCAGCAGTTTACGGGGTGGGCCCCAGCATTTT. Translation: CASSLRGGPQHF.

This clone was recorded only once. The chain uses TRBV29-1 and TRBJ1-1, with D perhaps matching TRBD1 (5 bases). V was shortened by 4 bases and J by 6 bases, with 21 bases between the two germline ends. The CDR3 extends over 15 amino acids. Germline CDR1 SQVTM, CDR2 ANQGSEA. The CDR3 sequence: CSVGGGRTGVAEAFF. The CDR3 nucleotides are TGCAGCGTTGGGGGCGGCCGAACAGGTGTCGCTGAAGCTTTCTTT. Using reference TRBV29-1 and TRBJ1-1 for the parts outside the CDR3, the full variable domain is SAVISQKPSRDICQRGTSLTIQCQVDSQVTMMFWYRQQPGQSLTLIATANQGSEATYESGFVIDKFPISRPNLTFSTLTVSNMSPEDSSIYLCSVGGGRTGVAEAFFGQGTRLTVV.